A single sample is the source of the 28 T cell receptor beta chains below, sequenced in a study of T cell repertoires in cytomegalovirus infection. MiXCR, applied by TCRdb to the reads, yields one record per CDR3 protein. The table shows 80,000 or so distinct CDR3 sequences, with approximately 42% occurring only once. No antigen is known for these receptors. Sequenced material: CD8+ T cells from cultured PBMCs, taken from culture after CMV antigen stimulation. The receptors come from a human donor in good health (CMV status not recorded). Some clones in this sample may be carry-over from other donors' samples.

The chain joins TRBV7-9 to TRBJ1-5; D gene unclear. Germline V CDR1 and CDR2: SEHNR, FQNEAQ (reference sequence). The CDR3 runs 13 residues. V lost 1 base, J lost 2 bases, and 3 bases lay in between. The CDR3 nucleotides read TGTGCCAGCAGCTTAGTAGGCAATCAGCCCCAGCATTTT. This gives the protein CASSLVGNQPQHF.

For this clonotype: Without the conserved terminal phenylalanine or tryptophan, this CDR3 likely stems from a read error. The CDR3 nucleotides read TGTGCCAGCAGCCAAACAGGTCCAGGCACCGGGGAGCTGTTTTTA. Translation gives CASSQTGPGTGELFL. This chain joins TRBV7-3 and TRBJ2-2; TRBD1 is a possible D gene (5 bases). The germline V and J ends were trimmed by 5 bases and 4 bases, with 14 bases remaining between them. Germline V gene lookup returns CDR1 SGHTA and CDR2 FQGTGA. This CDR3 has 15 amino acids.

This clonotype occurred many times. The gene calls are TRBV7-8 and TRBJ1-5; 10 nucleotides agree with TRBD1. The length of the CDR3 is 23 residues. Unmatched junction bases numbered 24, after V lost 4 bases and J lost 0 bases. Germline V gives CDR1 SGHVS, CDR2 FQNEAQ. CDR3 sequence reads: CASSSAPWYGDRGPDNSNQPQHF. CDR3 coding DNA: TGTGCCAGCAGCTCGGCCCCCTGGTACGGGGACAGGGGTCCCGATAATAGCAATCAGCCCCAGCATTTT.

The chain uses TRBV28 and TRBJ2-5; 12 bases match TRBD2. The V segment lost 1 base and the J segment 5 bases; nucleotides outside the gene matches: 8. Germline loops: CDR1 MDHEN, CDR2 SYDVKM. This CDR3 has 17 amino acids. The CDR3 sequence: CASSLYASGGAAETQYF. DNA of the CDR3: TGTGCCAGCAGTTTATACGCTAGCGGGGGGGCCGCGGAGACCCAGTACTTC.

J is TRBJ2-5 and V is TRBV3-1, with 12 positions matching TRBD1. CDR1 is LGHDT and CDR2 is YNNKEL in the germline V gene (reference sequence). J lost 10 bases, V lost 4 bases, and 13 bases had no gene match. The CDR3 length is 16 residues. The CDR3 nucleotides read TGTGCCAGCAGCCGGGTCATCCGGGACAGGGGGCGGGTCCAGTACTTC. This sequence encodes CASSRVIRDRGRVQYF.

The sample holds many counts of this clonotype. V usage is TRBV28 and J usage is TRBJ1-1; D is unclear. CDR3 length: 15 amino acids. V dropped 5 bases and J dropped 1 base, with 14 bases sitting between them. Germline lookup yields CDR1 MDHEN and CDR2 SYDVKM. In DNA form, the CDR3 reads TGTGCCAGCAGTACAATCCGGGTTAGGAACACTGAAGCTTTCTTT. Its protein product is CASSTIRVRNTEAFF. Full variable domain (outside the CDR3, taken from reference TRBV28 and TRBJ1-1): DVKVTQSSRYLVKRTGEKVFLECVQDMDHENMFWYRQDPGLGLRLIYFSYDVKMKEKGDIPEGYSVSREKKERFSLILESASTNQTSMYLCASSTIRVRNTEAFFGQGTRLTVV.

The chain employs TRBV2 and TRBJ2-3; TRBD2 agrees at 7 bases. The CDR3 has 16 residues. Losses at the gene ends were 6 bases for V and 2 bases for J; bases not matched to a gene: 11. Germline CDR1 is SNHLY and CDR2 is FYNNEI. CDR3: CASRVGSGGTTDTQYF. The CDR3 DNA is TGTGCCAGCAGAGTTGGGTCGGGGGGAACCACAGATACGCAGTATTTT. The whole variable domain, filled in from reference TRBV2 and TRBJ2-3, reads EPEVTQTPSHQVTQMGQEVILRCVPISNHLYFYWYRQILGQKVEFLVSFYNNEISEKSEIFDDQFSVERPDGSNFTLKIRSTKLEDSAMYFCASRVGSGGTTDTQYFGPGTRLTVL.

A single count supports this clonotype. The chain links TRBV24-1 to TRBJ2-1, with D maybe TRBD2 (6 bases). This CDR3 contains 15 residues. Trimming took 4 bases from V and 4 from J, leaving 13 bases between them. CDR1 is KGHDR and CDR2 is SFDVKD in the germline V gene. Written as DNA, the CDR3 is TGTGCCACCAGTGAGACCGGGACTCCTTACAATGAGCAGTTCTTC. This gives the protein CATSETGTPYNEQFF.

The CDR3 nucleotides are TGCAGTGCTAGAGGTGGGCCCCTCTACGAGCAGTACTTC. Translating gives CSARGGPLYEQYF. The chain recombines TRBV20-1 with TRBJ2-7; D unclear. Germline V gene data show CDR1 as DFQATT and CDR2 as SNEGSKA (reference sequence). CDR3 length: 13 residues. V was pared by 1 base and J by 3 bases, with 10 bases between.

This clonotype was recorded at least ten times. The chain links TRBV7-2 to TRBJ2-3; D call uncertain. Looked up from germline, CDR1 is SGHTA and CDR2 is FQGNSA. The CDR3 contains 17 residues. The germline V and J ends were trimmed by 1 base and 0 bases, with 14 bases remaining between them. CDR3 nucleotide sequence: TGTGCCAGCAGCTTAGTCACAGCTCTGCCTAGCACAGATACGCAGTATTTT. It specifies CASSLVTALPSTDTQYF.

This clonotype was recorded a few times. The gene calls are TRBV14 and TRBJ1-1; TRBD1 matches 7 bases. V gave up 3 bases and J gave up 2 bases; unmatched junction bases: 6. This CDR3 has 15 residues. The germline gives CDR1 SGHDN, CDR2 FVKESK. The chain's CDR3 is CASSQDRWLNTEAFF. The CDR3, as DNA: TGTGCCAGCAGCCAGGACAGGTGGTTAAACACTGAAGCTTTCTTT.

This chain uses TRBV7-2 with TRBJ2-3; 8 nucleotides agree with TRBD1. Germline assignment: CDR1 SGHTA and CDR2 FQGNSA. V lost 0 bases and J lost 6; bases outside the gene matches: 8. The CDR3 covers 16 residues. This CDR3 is CASSLADRVAVDTQYF. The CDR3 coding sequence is TGTGCCAGCAGCTTAGCGGACAGGGTAGCGGTGGATACGCAGTATTTT.

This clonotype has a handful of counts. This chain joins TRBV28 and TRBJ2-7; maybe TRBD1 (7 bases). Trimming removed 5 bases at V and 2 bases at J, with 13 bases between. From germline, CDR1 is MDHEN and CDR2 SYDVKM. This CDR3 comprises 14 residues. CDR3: CASSNQGEAYEQYF. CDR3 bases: TGTGCCAGCAGTAATCAGGGGGAGGCCTACGAGCAGTACTTC.

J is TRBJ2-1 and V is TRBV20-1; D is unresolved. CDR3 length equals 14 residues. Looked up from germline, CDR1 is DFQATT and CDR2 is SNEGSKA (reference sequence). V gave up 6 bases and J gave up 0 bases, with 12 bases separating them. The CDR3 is CSAGTSPSYNEQFF. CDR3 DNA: TGCAGTGCGGGAACCAGTCCCTCCTACAATGAGCAGTTCTTC.

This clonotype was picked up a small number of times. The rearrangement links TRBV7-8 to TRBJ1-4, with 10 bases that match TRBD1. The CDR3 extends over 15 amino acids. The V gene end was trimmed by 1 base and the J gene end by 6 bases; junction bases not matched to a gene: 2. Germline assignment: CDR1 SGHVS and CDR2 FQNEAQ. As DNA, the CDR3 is TGTGCCAGCAGCTTAGAGGGGACAGGGGATGAAAAACTGTTTTTT. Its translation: CASSLEGTGDEKLFF.

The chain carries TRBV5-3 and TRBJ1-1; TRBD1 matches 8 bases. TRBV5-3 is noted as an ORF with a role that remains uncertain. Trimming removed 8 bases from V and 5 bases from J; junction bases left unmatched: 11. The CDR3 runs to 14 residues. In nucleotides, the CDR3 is TGTGCCAGCAGCAAACCACAGGGGGGGACTGAAGCTTTCTTT. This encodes CASSKPQGGTEAFF.

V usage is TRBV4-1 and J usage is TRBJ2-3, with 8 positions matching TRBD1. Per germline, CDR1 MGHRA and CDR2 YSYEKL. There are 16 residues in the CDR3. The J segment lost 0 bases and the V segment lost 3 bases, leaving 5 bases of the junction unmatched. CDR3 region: CASSHIRGQSTDTQYF. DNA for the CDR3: TGCGCCAGCAGCCACATCAGGGGGCAGAGCACAGATACGCAGTATTTT.

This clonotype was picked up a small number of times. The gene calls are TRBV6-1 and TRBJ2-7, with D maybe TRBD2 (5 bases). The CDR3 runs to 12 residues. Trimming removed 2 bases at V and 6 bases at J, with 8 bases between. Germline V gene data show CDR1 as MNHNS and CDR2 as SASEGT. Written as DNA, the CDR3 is TGTGCCAGCAGTGAAACGGGAATCGAGCAGTACTTC. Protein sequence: CASSETGIEQYF.

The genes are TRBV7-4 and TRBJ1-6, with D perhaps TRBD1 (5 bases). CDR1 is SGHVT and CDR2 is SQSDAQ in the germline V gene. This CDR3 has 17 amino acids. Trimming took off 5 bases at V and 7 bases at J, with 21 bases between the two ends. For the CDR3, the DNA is TGTGCCAGCAGCCCCAGGGAGCTCTATGATTCGAATTCACCCCTCCACTTT. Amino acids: CASSPRELYDSNSPLHF.

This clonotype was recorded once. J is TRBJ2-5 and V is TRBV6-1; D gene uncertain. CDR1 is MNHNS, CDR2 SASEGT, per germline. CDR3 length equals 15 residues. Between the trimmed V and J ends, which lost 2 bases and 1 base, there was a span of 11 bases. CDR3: CASSEWGMLQETQYF. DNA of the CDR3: TGTGCCAGCAGTGAATGGGGAATGCTCCAAGAGACCCAGTACTTC.

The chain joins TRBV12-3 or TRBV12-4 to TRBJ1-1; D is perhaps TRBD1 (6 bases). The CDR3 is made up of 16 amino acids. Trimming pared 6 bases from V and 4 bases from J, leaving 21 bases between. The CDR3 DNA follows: TGTGCCAGCAGCCGCCCATGGGGGACATTTAGCACTGAAGCTTTCTTT. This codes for CASSRPWGTFSTEAFF.

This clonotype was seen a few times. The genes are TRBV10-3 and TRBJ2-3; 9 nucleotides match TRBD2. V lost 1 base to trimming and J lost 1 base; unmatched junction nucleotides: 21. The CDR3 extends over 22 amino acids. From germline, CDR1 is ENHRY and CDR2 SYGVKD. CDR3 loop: CAISELDVPGTSSRWGTDTQYF. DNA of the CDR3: TGTGCCATCAGTGAGTTAGACGTCCCCGGGACTAGCTCCCGATGGGGCACAGATACGCAGTATTTT.

The CDR3 coding sequence is TGTGCCAGCAGCGCCCCCGTGACAGGGGGGGACTACGAGCAGTACTTC. This sequence encodes CASSAPVTGGDYEQYF. The chain is built from TRBV7-9 and TRBJ2-7; 9 nucleotides agree with TRBD1. The V gene's germline CDR1 is SEHNR and CDR2 FQNEAQ (reference sequence). After removal of 5 bases from V and 3 bases from J, the junction contained 11 bases not matched to a gene. CDR3 length equals 16 residues.

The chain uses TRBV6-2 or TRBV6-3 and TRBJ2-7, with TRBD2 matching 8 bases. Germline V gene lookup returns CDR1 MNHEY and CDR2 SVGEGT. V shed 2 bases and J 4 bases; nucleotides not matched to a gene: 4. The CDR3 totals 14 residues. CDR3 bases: TGTGCCAGCAGTTACGTCGGGACTAGTTACGAGCAGTACTTC. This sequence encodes CASSYVGTSYEQYF.

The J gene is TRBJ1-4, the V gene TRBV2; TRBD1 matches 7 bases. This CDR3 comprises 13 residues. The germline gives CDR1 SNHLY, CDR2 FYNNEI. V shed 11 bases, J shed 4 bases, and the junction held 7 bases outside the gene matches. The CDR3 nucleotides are TGTGCCTGGAAGGGGGCGGGTAATGAAAAACTGTTTTTT. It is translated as CAWKGAGNEKLFF. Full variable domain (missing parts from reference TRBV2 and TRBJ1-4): EPEVTQTPSHQVTQMGQEVILRCVPISNHLYFYWYRQILGQKVEFLVSFYNNEISEKSEIFDDQFSVERPDGSNFTLKIRSTKLEDSAMYFCAWKGAGNEKLFFGSGTQLSVL.

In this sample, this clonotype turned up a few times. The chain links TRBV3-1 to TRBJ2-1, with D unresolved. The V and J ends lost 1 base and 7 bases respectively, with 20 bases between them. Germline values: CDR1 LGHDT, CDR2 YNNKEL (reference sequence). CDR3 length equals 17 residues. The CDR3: CASSQAVEVLYSNEQFF. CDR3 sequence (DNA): TGTGCCAGCAGCCAAGCGGTCGAGGTTCTGTATTCAAATGAGCAGTTCTTC.

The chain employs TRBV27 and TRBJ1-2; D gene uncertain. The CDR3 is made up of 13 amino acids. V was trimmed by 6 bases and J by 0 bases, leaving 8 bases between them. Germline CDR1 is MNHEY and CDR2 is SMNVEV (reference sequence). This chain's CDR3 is CASSQLSNYGYTF. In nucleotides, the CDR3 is TGTGCCAGCAGCCAACTTTCTAACTATGGCTACACCTTC.

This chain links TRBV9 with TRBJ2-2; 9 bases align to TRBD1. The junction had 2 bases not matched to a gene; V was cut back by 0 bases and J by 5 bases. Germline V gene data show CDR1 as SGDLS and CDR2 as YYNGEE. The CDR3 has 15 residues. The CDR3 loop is CASSVGTGVTGELFF. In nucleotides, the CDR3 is TGTGCCAGCAGCGTAGGGACAGGGGTAACCGGGGAGCTGTTTTTT.